This T cell receptor (beta chain) was retrieved from a study of post-analysis software for immune sequencing data. Study observations and caveats: There were roughly five TRBV segments more frequent in patients than controls, and TRBV5-6, TRBV5-1 and TRBV20-1 were among them.

Each TCR beta cDNA library carried unique molecular identifiers. Each CDR3 protein gets one entry after TCRdb re-called the PCR reads with MiXCR. The sample holds some 700,000 distinct CDR3 sequences, approximately 60% seen once. With respect to this clonotype: Its matching antigen is unknown.

V was pared by 6 bases and J by 5 bases, with 22 bases between. From germline, CDR1 is MNHEY and CDR2 SVGEGT. The CDR3 contains 16 residues. Sequencing was carried out using blood. The chain uses TRBV6-2 or TRBV6-3 and TRBJ2-5; D is perhaps TRBD1 (6 bases). This receptor was identified in a girl aged 2-15 years with multiple sclerosis. In DNA, the CDR3 is TGTGCCAGCAGACTCAGGGTCCTTCAGGGGTATGAGACCCAGTACTTC. Its protein is CASRLRVLQGYETQYF.